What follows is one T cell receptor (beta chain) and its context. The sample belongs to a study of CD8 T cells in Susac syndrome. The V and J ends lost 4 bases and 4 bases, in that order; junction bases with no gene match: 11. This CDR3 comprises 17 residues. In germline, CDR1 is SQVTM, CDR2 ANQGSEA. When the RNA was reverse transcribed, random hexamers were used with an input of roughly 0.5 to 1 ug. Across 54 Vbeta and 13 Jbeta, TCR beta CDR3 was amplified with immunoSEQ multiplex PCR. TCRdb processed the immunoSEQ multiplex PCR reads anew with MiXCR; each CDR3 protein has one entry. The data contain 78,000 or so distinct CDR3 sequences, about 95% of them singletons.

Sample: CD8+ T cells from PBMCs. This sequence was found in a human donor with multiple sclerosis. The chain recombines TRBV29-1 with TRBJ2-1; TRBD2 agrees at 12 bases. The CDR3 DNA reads TGCAGCGTTGTTGGGACAGCGACTAGCGGGAGTTACAATGAGCAGTTCTTC. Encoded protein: CSVVGTATSGSYNEQFF.